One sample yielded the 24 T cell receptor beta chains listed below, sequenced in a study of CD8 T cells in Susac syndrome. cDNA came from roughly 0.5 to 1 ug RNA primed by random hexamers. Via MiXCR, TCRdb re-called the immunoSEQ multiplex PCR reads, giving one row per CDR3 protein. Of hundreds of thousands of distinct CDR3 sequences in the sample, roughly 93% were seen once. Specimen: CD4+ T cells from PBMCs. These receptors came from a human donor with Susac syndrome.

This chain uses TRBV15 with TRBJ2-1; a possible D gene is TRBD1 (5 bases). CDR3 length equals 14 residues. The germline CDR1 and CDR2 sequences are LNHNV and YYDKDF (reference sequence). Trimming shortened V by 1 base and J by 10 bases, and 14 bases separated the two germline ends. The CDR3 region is CATSRGTVKGEQFF. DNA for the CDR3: TGTGCCACCAGCAGAGGGACGGTAAAGGGGGAGCAGTTCTTC.

The CDR3 region has the DNA TGTGCCAGCAATCAGGGTCTCGGCGGGGGGCTCACAGATACGCAGTATTTT. Residues: CASNQGLGGGLTDTQYF. The rearrangement joins TRBV2 to TRBJ2-3; TRBD2 agrees at 8 bases. The length of the CDR3 is 17 residues. V lost 7 bases and J lost 2; bases outside the gene matches: 14. From germline, CDR1 is SNHLY and CDR2 FYNNEI.

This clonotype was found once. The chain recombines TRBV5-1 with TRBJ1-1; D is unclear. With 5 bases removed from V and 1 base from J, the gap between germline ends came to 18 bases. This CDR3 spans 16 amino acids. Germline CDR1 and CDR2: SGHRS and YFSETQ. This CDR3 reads CASSSGQGSWNTEAFF. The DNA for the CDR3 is TGCGCCAGCAGTAGTGGGCAAGGAAGTTGGAACACTGAAGCTTTCTTT. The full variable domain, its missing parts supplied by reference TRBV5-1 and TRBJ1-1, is KAGVTQTPRYLIKTRGQQVTLSCSPISGHRSVSWYQQTPGQGLQFLFEYFSETQRNKGNFPGRFSGRQFSNSRSEMNVSTLELGDSALYLCASSSGQGSWNTEAFFGQGTRLTVV.

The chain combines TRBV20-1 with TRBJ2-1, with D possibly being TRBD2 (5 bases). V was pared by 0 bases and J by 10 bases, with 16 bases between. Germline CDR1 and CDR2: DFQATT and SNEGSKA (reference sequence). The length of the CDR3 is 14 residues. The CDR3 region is CSAREGLAGGEQFF. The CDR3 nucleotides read TGCAGTGCTAGAGAGGGATTAGCAGGAGGAGAGCAGTTCTTC.

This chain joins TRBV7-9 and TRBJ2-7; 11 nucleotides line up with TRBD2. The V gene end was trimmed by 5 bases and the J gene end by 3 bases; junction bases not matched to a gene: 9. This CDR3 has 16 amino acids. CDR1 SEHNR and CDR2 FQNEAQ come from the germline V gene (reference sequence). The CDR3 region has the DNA TGTGCCAGCAGCCCCGAGGATCTAGCGGGGGGCTACGAGCAGTACTTC. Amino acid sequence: CASSPEDLAGGYEQYF.

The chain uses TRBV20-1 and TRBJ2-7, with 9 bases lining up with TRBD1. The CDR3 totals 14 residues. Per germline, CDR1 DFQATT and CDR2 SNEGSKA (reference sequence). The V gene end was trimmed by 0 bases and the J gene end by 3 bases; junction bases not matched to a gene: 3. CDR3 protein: CSAREPGQGYEQYF. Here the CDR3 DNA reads TGCAGTGCTAGAGAACCGGGACAGGGCTACGAGCAGTACTTC.

CDR3 region: CSARPPGGYQPQHF. The CDR3 DNA reads as TGCAGTGCTCGACCTCCGGGAGGCTATCAGCCCCAGCATTTT. V usage is TRBV20-1 and J usage is TRBJ1-5; D is uncertain. From germline, CDR1 is DFQATT and CDR2 SNEGSKA (reference sequence). This CDR3 is built from 14 residues. The V end lost 5 bases, the J end lost 5 bases, and 16 bases lay between the germline ends.

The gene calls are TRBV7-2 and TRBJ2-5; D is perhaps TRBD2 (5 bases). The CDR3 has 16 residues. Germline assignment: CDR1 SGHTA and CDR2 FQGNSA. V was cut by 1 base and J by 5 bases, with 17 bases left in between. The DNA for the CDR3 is TGTGCCAGCAGCTTAGGGGCTAGCTTGGGTAGGGAGACCCAGTACTTC. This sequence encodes CASSLGASLGRETQYF. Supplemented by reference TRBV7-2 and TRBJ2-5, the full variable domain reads GAGVSQSPSNKVTEKGKDVELRCDPISGHTALYWYRQSLGQGLEFLIYFQGNSAPDKSGLPSDRFSAERTGGSVSTLTIQRTQQEDSAVYLCASSLGASLGRETQYFGPGTRLLVL.

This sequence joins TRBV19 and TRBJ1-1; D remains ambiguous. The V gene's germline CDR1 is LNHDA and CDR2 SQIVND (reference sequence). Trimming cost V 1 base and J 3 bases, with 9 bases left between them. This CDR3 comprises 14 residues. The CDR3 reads CASSIGRWDTEAFF. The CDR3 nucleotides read TGTGCCAGTAGTATAGGAAGGTGGGACACTGAAGCTTTCTTT. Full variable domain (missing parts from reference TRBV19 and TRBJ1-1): DGGITQSPKYLFRKEGQNVTLSCEQNLNHDAMYWYRQDPGQGLRLIYYSQIVNDFQKGDIAEGYSVSREKKESFPLTVTSAQKNPTAFYLCASSIGRWDTEAFFGQGTRLTVV.

The CDR3 loop reads CRAAGVAPYEQYF. In DNA, the CDR3 is TGCAGGGCGGCGGGGGTCGCTCCCTACGAGCAGTACTTC. This sequence joins TRBV20-1 and TRBJ2-7, with 7 bases aligning to TRBD2. CDR1 DFQATT and CDR2 SNEGSKA come from the germline V gene (reference sequence). CDR3 length: 13 residues.

As DNA, the CDR3 is TGTGCCAGCAGCGCCGACAAACTAGCCAAAAACATTCAGTACTTC. This codes for CASSADKLAKNIQYF. The rearrangement uses TRBV2 and TRBJ2-4; unclear D gene. The germline CDR1 and CDR2 sequences are SNHLY and FYNNEI. V was shortened by 6 bases and J by 0 bases, with 12 bases between the two germline ends. This CDR3 comprises 15 residues.

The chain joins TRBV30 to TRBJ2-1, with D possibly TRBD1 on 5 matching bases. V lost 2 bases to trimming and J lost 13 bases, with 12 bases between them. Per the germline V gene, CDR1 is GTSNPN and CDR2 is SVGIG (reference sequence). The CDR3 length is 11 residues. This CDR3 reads CAWSPTVDQFF. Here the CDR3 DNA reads TGTGCCTGGAGTCCGACAGTTGACCAGTTCTTC. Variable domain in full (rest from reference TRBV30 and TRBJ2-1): SQTIHQWPATLVQPVGSPLSLECTVEGTSNPNLYWYRQAAGRGLQLLFYSVGIGQISSEVPQNLSASRPQDRQFILSSKKLLLSDSGFYLCAWSPTVDQFFGPGTRLTVL.

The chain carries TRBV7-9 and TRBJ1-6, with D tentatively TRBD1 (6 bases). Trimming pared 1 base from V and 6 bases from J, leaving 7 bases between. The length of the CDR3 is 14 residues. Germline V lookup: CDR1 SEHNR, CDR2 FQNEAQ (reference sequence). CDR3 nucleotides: TGTGCCAGCAGCTTAGAACAGGGTAATTCACCCCTCCACTTT. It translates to CASSLEQGNSPLHF.

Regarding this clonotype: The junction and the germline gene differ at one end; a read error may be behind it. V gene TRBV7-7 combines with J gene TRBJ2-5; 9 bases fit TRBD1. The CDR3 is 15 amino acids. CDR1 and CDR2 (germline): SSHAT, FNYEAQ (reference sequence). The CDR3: CASSLDRGAEETQYF. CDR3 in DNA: TGTGCTAGCAGCTTGGACAGGGGCGCGGAGGAGACCCAGTACTTC.

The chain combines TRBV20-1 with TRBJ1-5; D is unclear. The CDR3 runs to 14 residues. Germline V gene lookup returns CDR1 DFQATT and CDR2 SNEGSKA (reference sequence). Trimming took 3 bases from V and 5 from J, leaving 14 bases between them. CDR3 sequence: CSASRGSFDQPQHF. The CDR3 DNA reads TGCAGTGCTAGTCGAGGGTCCTTCGATCAGCCCCAGCATTTT.

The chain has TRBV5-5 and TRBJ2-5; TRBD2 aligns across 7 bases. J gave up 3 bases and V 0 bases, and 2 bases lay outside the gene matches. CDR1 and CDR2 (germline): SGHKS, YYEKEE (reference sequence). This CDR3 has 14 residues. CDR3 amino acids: CASSLGAGEETQYF. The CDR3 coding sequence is TGTGCCAGCAGCTTGGGGGCGGGGGAAGAGACCCAGTACTTC.

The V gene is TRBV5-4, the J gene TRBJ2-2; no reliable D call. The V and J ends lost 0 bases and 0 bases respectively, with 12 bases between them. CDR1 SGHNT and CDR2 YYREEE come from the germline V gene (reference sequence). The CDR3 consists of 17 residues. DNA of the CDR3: TGTGCCAGCAGCTTGGACAGAGAAACCGCGAACACCGGGGAGCTGTTTTTT. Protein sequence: CASSLDRETANTGELFF.

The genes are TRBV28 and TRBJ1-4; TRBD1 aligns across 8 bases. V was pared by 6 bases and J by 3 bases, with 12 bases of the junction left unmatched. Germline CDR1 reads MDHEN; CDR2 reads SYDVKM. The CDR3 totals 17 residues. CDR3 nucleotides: TGTGCCAGCAGAAGGGGACACGGACAGGGTTCTAATGAAAAACTGTTTTTT. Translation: CASRRGHGQGSNEKLFF.

The CDR3 DNA reads TGTGCCAGCAGCTTGGGTCTAGCGGGGGGAGCTAGCACAGATACGCAGTATTTT. Residues: CASSLGLAGGASTDTQYF. J is TRBJ2-3 and V is TRBV5-4, with 11 bases matching TRBD2. This CDR3 has 18 residues. The J segment lost 0 bases and the V segment lost 0 bases, leaving 6 bases of the junction unmatched. Germline lookup yields CDR1 SGHNT and CDR2 YYREEE (reference sequence).

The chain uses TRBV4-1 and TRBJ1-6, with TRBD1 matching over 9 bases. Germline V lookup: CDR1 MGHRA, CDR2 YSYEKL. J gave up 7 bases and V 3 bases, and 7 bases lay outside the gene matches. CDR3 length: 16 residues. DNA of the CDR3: TGCGCCAGCAGCCAGGACAGGGGAATGAGGAATTCACCCCTCCACTTT. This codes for CASSQDRGMRNSPLHF.

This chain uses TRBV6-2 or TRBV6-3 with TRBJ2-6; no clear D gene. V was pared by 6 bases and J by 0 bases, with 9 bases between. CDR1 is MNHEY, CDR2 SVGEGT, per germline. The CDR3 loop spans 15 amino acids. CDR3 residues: CASSQVASGANVLTF. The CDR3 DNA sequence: TGTGCCAGCAGCCAGGTGGCCTCTGGGGCCAACGTCCTGACTTTC.

The CDR3, as DNA: TGTGCCAGCTCACCATTAGAGCGGGAGGGGCAGTTCTTC. Translating gives CASSPLEREGQFF. The chain recombines TRBV18 with TRBJ2-1; 10 nucleotides line up with TRBD2. The CDR3 runs 13 residues. The V and J ends lost 2 bases and 12 bases, in that order; junction bases with no gene match: 4. CDR1 and CDR2 from the germline V gene are KGHSH and LQKENI.

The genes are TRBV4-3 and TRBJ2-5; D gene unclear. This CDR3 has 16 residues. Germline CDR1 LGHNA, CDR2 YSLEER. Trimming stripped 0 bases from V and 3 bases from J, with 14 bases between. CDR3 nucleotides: TGCGCCAGCAGCCAAGATCCAGCCAGGCCCGAAGAGACCCAGTACTTC. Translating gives CASSQDPARPEETQYF.

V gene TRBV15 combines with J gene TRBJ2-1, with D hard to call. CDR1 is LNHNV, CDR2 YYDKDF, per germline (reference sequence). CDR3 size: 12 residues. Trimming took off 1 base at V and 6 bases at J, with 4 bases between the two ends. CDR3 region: CATSRVRNEQFF. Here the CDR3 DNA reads TGTGCCACCAGCAGAGTACGCAATGAGCAGTTCTTC.